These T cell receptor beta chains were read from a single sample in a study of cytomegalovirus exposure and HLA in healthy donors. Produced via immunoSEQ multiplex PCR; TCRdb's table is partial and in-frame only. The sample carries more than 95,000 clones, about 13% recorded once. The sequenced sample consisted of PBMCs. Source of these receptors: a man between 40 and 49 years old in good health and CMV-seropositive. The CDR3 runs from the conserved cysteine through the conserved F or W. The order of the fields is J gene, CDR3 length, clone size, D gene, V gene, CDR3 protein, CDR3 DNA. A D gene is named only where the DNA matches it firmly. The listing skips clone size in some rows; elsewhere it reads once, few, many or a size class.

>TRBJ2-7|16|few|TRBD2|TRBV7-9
CASSPGTSGEIYEQYF
TGTGCCAGCAGCCCAGGGACTAGCGGGGAGATCTACGAGCAGTACTTC
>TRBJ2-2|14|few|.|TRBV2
CASRPLQRTGELFF
TGTGCCAGCAGGCCCTTACAGAGAACCGGGGAGCTGTTTTTT
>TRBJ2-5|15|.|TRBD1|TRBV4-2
CASSQATGGQETQYF
TGTGCCAGCAGCCAAGCGACAGGGGGCCAAGAGACCCAGTACTTC
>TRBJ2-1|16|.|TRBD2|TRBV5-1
CASSPEGSGSGNEQFF
TGCGCCAGCAGCCCTGAAGGAAGCGGGAGCGGTAATGAGCAGTTCTTC
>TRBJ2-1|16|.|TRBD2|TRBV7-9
CASSTRLAGHFNEQFF
TGTGCCAGCAGCACCAGACTAGCGGGACATTTCAATGAGCAGTTCTTC
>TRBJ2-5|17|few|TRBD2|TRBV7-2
CASSLGGLAGFQETQYF
TGTGCCAGCAGCTTAGGCGGCCTAGCGGGCTTCCAAGAGACCCAGTACTTC
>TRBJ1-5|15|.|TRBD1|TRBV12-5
CASGPTGDSNQPQHF
TGTGCTAGTGGTCCGACAGGGGATAGCAATCAGCCCCAGCATTTT
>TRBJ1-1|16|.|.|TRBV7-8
CASSGSPRALDTEAFF
TGTGCCAGCAGCGGAAGCCCCAGGGCGCTGGACACTGAAGCTTTCTTT
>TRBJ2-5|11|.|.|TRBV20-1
CSASGQETQYF
TGCAGTGCTAGCGGTCAAGAGACCCAGTACTTC
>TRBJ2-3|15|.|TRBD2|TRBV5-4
CASSLDQRDTDTQYF
TGTGCCAGCAGCTTGGATCAGCGGGACACAGATACGCAGTATTTT
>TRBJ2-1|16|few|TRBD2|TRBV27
CASSSRTSGSINEQFF
TGTGCCAGCAGTTCCCGGACTAGCGGGAGTATCAATGAGCAGTTCTTC
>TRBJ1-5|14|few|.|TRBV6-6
CASSLQEINQPQHF
TGTGCCAGCAGCCTACAGGAGATCAATCAGCCCCAGCATTTT
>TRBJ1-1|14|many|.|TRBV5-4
CASSLGQANTEAFF
TGTGCCAGCAGCTTGGGACAAGCGAACACTGAAGCTTTCTTT
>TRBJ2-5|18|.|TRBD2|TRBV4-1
CASSHGLAGGRRVETQYF
TGCGCCAGCAGCCACGGACTAGCGGGAGGGCGAAGGGTAGAGACCCAGTACTTC
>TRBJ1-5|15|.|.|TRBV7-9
CASSPPQAWNQPQHF
TGTGCCAGCAGCCCTCCCCAGGCTTGGAATCAGCCCCAGCATTTT
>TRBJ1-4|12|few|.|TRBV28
CASSFRGEKLFF
TGTGCCAGCAGTTTCCGGGGAGAAAAACTGTTTTTT
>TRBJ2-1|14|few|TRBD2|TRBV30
CASDRGLAYDEQFF
TGTGCCTCCGACCGGGGACTAGCCTACGATGAGCAGTTCTTC
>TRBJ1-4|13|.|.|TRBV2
CAGLAAGREKLFF
TGTGCCGGCCTTGCGGCAGGGCGCGAAAAACTGTTTTTT
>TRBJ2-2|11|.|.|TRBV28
CASSPFGELFF
TGTGCCAGCAGTCCCTTTGGGGAGCTGTTTTTT
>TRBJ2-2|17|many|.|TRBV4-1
CASSQDQGRVRTGELFF
TGCGCCAGCAGCCAAGATCAGGGCCGGGTAAGAACCGGGGAGCTGTTTTTT
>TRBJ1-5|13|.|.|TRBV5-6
CASSFGRDQPQHF
TGTGCCAGCAGCTTTGGGAGGGATCAGCCCCAGCATTTT
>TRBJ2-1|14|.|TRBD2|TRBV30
CAWSGLAGYNAQFF
TGTGCCTGGAGTGGACTAGCGGGCTACAATGCGCAGTTCTTC
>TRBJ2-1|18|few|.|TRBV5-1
CASSQLESLAHLPNEQFF
TGCGCCAGCAGCCAACTAGAAAGTCTAGCGCACCTTCCCAATGAGCAGTTCTTC
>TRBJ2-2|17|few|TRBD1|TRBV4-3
CASSQDRGTGRTGELFF
TGCGCCAGCAGCCAAGATCGCGGGACAGGGAGAACCGGGGAGCTGTTTTTT
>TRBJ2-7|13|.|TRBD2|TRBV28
CASSPRLASEQYF
TGTGCCAGCAGTCCACGACTAGCCAGCGAGCAGTACTTC
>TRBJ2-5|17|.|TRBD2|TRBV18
CASSPNLLREKGETQYF
TGTGCCAGCTCACCGAATCTATTGCGGGAGAAGGGGGAGACCCAGTACTTC
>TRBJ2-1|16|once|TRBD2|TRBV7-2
CASTLDPSGVYNEQFF
TGTGCCAGCACCCTAGACCCTAGCGGGGTTTACAATGAGCAGTTCTTC
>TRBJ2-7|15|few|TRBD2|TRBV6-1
CASRPSGNLLDEQYF
TGTGCCAGTCGACCTAGCGGGAACCTTTTAGACGAGCAGTACTTC
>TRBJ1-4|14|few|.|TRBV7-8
CASSLNGGKEKLFF
TGTGCCAGCAGCTTGAACGGGGGAAAGGAAAAACTGTTTTTT
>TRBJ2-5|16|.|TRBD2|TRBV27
CASSLSSGRSLETQYF
TGTGCCAGCAGTTTATCTAGCGGGAGGTCCTTAGAGACCCAGTACTTC